Presented here are 9 T cell receptor beta chains from one specimen sequenced in a study of post-analysis software for immune sequencing data. Unique molecular identifiers featured in each of the TCR beta cDNA libraries. A single record per CDR3 protein comes from TCRdb applying MiXCR to the PCR reads. In the table there are almost 700,000 distinct CDR3 sequences, approximately 60% of which are singletons. The antigens of these receptors remain unknown. Regarding the study as a whole: Included in a set of several TRBV segments more frequent in patients than controls were TRBV5-6, TRBV5-1 and TRBV20-1.

Sequenced material: blood. These receptor sequences come from a girl aged 2-15 years with multiple sclerosis.

V and J are TRBV7-9 and TRBJ2-7; 10 bases align to TRBD2. Germline lookup yields CDR1 SEHNR and CDR2 FQNEAQ (reference sequence). CDR3 length: 16 residues. Unmatched junction bases numbered 6, after V lost 0 bases and J lost 4 bases. Here the CDR3 reads CASSLADGTSEYEQYF. In nucleotides, the CDR3 is TGTGCCAGCAGCTTAGCGGACGGGACTAGCGAGTACGAGCAGTACTTC.

Details on this clonotype: At one boundary the junction diverges from the germline segment, which might be a read error. The rearrangement links TRBV7-7 to TRBJ2-5; 7 bases agree with TRBD2. The CDR3 is 15 amino acids. Germline CDR1 reads SSHAT; CDR2 reads FNYEAQ (reference sequence). The CDR3, as DNA: TGTGCTAGCAGCTTGGTTGCGGGGGAACAAGAGACCCAGTACTTC. Protein product: CASSLVAGEQETQYF.

Concerning this clonotype itself: Sequence at one end of the junction differs from germline and may be a read error. The V and J genes are TRBV10-2 and TRBJ2-5, with D unresolved. The tail of the sequence fits TRBJ2-7 better, so the J call may be wrong. Germline assignment: CDR1 WSHSY and CDR2 SAAADI. The length of the CDR3 is 13 residues. CDR3 nucleotide sequence: TGCGCCAGCAGGGAGTACGGCCTCTACGAGCAGTACTTC. It yields the protein CASREYGLYEQYF.

V usage is TRBV20-1 and J usage is TRBJ2-7; D gene uncertain. Germline lookup yields CDR1 DFQATT and CDR2 SNEGSKA (reference sequence). The germline V and J ends were trimmed by 3 bases and 1 base, with 7 bases remaining between them. This CDR3 has 12 residues. The CDR3 DNA is TGCAGTGCTAGGGGAAAATCCTACGAGCAGTACTTC. This encodes CSARGKSYEQYF.

There are a few counts of this clonotype. V usage is TRBV10-3 and J usage is TRBJ2-5; D ambiguous. This CDR3 has 12 residues. The V end lost 6 bases, the J end lost 2 bases, and 7 bases lay between the germline ends. Germline loops: CDR1 ENHRY, CDR2 SYGVKD. This CDR3 is CAISRTQETQYF. The CDR3 DNA sequence: TGTGCCATCAGCCGGACGCAAGAGACCCAGTACTTC.

The gene calls are TRBV10-3 and TRBJ2-5; tentatively, D is TRBD1 (8 bases). The J call may be mistaken, given a closer DNA end match to TRBJ2-7. CDR1 ENHRY and CDR2 SYGVKD come from the germline V gene. CDR3 length: 13 residues. CDR3 coding DNA: TGTGCCACCGCGGACAGGGAGGGTTACGAGCAGTACTTC. As protein: CATADREGYEQYF.

This chain joins TRBV20-1 and TRBJ1-5; D gene unclear. The CDR3 consists of 13 residues. With 5 bases removed from V and 4 bases from J, the gap between germline ends came to 12 bases. From germline, CDR1 is DFQATT and CDR2 SNEGSKA (reference sequence). CDR3 coding DNA: TGCAGTGCTGGGTGGGAGAAAAATCAGCCCCAGCATTTT. This sequence encodes CSAGWEKNQPQHF.

This clonotype was counted a few times. This chain links TRBV6-5 with TRBJ2-5, with D perhaps being TRBD1 or TRBD2 (5 bases each). The CDR3 runs to 14 residues. Germline loops: CDR1 MNHEY, CDR2 SVGAGI. Trimming removed 4 bases at V and 11 bases at J, with 20 bases between. For the CDR3, the DNA is TGTGCCAGCAGTTGCGTATTCCGCCTGGGGGAGCAGTACTTC. This translates into CASSCVFRLGEQYF.

Worth noting for this clonotype: One junction end disagrees with the germline gene, perhaps due to a read error. This chain links TRBV2 with TRBJ2-1, with D perhaps being TRBD1 or TRBD2 (5 bases each). The germline gives CDR1 SNHLY, CDR2 FYNNEI. This CDR3 has 15 amino acids. The CDR3 DNA sequence: TGTGCCGGCAGTGAGGGGAAAGCGTCCTACAATGAGCAGTTCTTC. Translating it yields CAGSEGKASYNEQFF.